The 21 T cell receptor beta chains given below trace back to one sample, sequenced in a study of T-cell memory formation after mild COVID-19. TCRdb itself ran the 5' RACE reads through MiXCR, one entry per CDR3 protein. This table holds around 250,000 distinct CDR3 sequences, around a tenth found once. Input material: PBMCs or a T cell subset sorted from them (not recorded which). These receptors were obtained from a man aged 18-30 years who had mild COVID-19 (a few samples of this study predate the infection). Cell type and time point are not known.

The table lists this clonotype with a few counts. The chain joins TRBV7-2 to TRBJ2-2, with TRBD1 identical over 7 bases. V lost 3 bases, J lost 5 bases, and 9 bases stayed unmatched. Germline CDR1 SGHTA, CDR2 FQGNSA. The length of the CDR3 is 16 residues. DNA for the CDR3: TGTGCCAGCAGCTTTACCGGGACAGTACGTACCGGGGAGCTGTTTTTT. Its protein product is CASSFTGTVRTGELFF.

Many counts were recorded for this clonotype. DNA of the CDR3: TGCGCCAGCAGCTTGGTGGGGGCGCAAGAGACCCAGTACTTC. It encodes CASSLVGAQETQYF. The rearrangement uses TRBV5-1 and TRBJ2-5; TRBD1 is a possible D gene (6 bases). The length of the CDR3 is 14 residues. In germline, CDR1 is SGHRS, CDR2 YFSETQ. With 0 bases removed from V and 2 bases from J, the gap between germline ends came to 8 bases.

In its sample, this clonotype was seen a few times. This chain links TRBV4-1 with TRBJ2-2; D not resolved. The V end lost 0 bases, the J end lost 6 bases, and 8 bases lay between the germline ends. CDR3 length: 14 residues. Germline V lookup: CDR1 MGHRA, CDR2 YSYEKL. The DNA of the CDR3 is TGCGCCAGCAGCCAAGATGAGGTCGCCGGGGAGCTGTTTTTT. As protein: CASSQDEVAGELFF.

The rearrangement uses TRBV7-9 and TRBJ2-7; D possibly corresponds to TRBD1 (6 bases). The length of the CDR3 is 12 residues. The germline V and J ends were trimmed by 5 bases and 5 bases, with 10 bases remaining between them. In germline, CDR1 is SEHNR, CDR2 FQNEAQ (reference sequence). CDR3 loop: CASSTGNHEQYV. The CDR3 coding sequence is TGTGCCAGCAGCACAGGGAACCACGAGCAGTACGTC.

This clonotype appeared a few times. The chain combines TRBV18 with TRBJ1-1; 7 bases map to TRBD1. The CDR3 runs to 14 residues. Looked up from germline, CDR1 is KGHSH and CDR2 is LQKENI. Unmatched junction bases numbered 4, after V lost 1 base and J lost 5 bases. CDR3 nucleotide sequence: TGTGCCAGCTCACCACAGGGGGCGCGGACTGAAGCTTTCTTT. Encoded protein: CASSPQGARTEAFF.

There are a few counts of this clonotype. The chain employs TRBV25-1 and TRBJ2-2, with D hard to call. Between the trimmed V and J ends, which lost 6 bases and 9 bases, there was a span of 14 bases. The CDR3 is 13 residues long. Germline CDR1 MGHDK, CDR2 SYGVNS. This CDR3 is CASRTTLWRELFF. Here the CDR3 DNA reads TGTGCCAGCAGGACGACCTTGTGGAGGGAGCTGTTTTTT.

V usage is TRBV10-3 and J usage is TRBJ2-7; D is perhaps TRBD1 (5 bases). Germline V gene lookup returns CDR1 ENHRY and CDR2 SYGVKD. The CDR3 consists of 12 residues. Trimming stripped 7 bases from V and 2 bases from J, with 9 bases between. CDR3 DNA: TGTGCCATCATGAAGGGGACCTACGAGCAGTACGTC. It yields the protein CAIMKGTYEQYV.

DNA of the CDR3: TGTGCCAGCAGTTACTACAGGGGGCCCAATCAGCCCCAGCATTTT. Translated: CASSYYRGPNQPQHF. The V and J genes are TRBV6-5 and TRBJ1-5; the match to TRBD1 covers 9 bases. The CDR3 is 15 residues long. CDR1 and CDR2 from the germline V gene are MNHEY and SVGAGI. The ends lost 1 base at V and 3 bases at J; junction bases unmatched: 1.

This clonotype was seen a handful of times. V usage is TRBV7-8 and J usage is TRBJ2-1; D remains unclear. The ends were cut back, 3 bases at V and 8 bases at J, with 5 bases in the middle. Germline lookup yields CDR1 SGHVS and CDR2 FQNEAQ. The CDR3 extends over 11 amino acids. CDR3 sequence reads: CASSFLDEQFF. As DNA, the CDR3 is TGTGCCAGCAGCTTCCTCGATGAGCAGTTCTTC.

The rearrangement uses TRBV30 and TRBJ1-2; TRBD1 might be the D (5 bases). V lost 0 bases and J lost 7, with 12 bases in between. The CDR3 contains 13 residues. CDR1 and CDR2 (germline): GTSNPN, SVGIG (reference sequence). The CDR3 region is CAWSVVRDAGYTF. The DNA for the CDR3 is TGTGCCTGGAGTGTAGTCAGGGATGCTGGCTACACCTTC.

This clonotype appeared a few times. This chain joins TRBV9 and TRBJ1-1; D unclear. This CDR3 comprises 15 residues. Trimming stripped 0 bases from V and 0 bases from J, with 9 bases between. CDR1 is SGDLS, CDR2 YYNGEE, per germline. The CDR3 here is CASSVVPGMNTEAFF. In DNA form, the CDR3 reads TGTGCCAGCAGCGTAGTTCCCGGCATGAACACTGAAGCTTTCTTT.

This clonotype showed up many times. V gene TRBV20-1 combines with J gene TRBJ2-1; D unresolved. Per the germline V gene, CDR1 is DFQATT and CDR2 is SNEGSKA (reference sequence). The CDR3 has 13 residues. Between the trimmed V and J ends, which lost 6 bases and 4 bases, there was a span of 13 bases. CDR3 DNA sequence: TGCAGTGCCTGGGCACCGCGGTACAATGAGCAGTTCTTC. The encoded protein is CSAWAPRYNEQFF.

This clonotype was observed a handful of times. The chain links TRBV7-9 to TRBJ2-4, with unresolved D. V lost 5 bases and J lost 1, with 9 bases in between. Germline values: CDR1 SEHNR, CDR2 FQNEAQ (reference sequence). The CDR3 sequence is 14 residues long. The chain's CDR3 is CASSRTGAKNIQYF. CDR3 coding DNA: TGTGCCAGCAGCCGAACCGGTGCCAAAAACATTCAGTACTTC.

V and J are TRBV4-1 and TRBJ2-1, with D unclear. The CDR3 runs 18 residues. In germline, CDR1 is MGHRA, CDR2 YSYEKL. V was cut by 0 bases and J by 7 bases, with 22 bases left in between. DNA of the CDR3: TGCGCCAGCAGCCAAGAAGGGTTGAGAGCCCTTAGGCGGAATGAGCAGTTCTTC. Translated: CASSQEGLRALRRNEQFF.

The chain employs TRBV4-1 and TRBJ1-1; D is unclear. The V gene's germline CDR1 is MGHRA and CDR2 YSYEKL. CDR3 size: 14 residues. V shed 1 base and J shed 5 bases, with 11 bases lying between them. The CDR3 protein is CASSQAPGFTEAFF. CDR3 DNA sequence: TGCGCCAGCAGCCAAGCCCCCGGTTTTACTGAAGCTTTCTTT.

This clonotype has only a few counts. This rearrangement joins TRBV24-1 to TRBJ2-1, with D possibly being TRBD1 (6 bases). The V end lost 4 bases, the J end lost 5 bases, and 17 bases lay between the germline ends. In germline, CDR1 is KGHDR, CDR2 SFDVKD. CDR3 length: 16 residues. CDR3 in amino acids: CATSDRGRGWDNEQFF. The CDR3, as DNA: TGTGCCACCAGTGACCGGGGCAGGGGATGGGACAATGAGCAGTTCTTC.

The J gene is TRBJ1-6, the V gene TRBV7-2; 8 nucleotides match TRBD1. Germline V gene lookup returns CDR1 SGHTA and CDR2 FQGNSA. Trimming took 5 bases from V and 14 from J; bases not matched to a gene: 8. This CDR3 is 13 amino acids long. The CDR3 DNA sequence: TGTGCCAGCAGCCCGCCCGGACAGGGCACCCTCCACTTT. Protein sequence: CASSPPGQGTLHF.

This clonotype has at least ten counts. V is TRBV4-1 and J is TRBJ2-1, with TRBD2 identical over 13 bases. J was trimmed by 10 bases and V by 0 bases; bases with no gene match: 6. The CDR3 is 16 amino acids. Germline V gives CDR1 MGHRA, CDR2 YSYEKL. CDR3 in DNA: TGCGCCAGCAGCCAAGATGGAACTAGCGGGGGGGAGGAGCAGTTCTTC. Translation gives CASSQDGTSGGEEQFF.

The CDR3 nucleotides are TGTGCCAGCAGTGCCCGTACAGATACGCAGTATTTT. It translates to CASSARTDTQYF. The chain has TRBV6-1 and TRBJ2-3; no firm D call. CDR3 length: 12 amino acids. CDR1 is MNHNS, CDR2 SASEGT, per germline. Trimming left V 4 bases short and J 3 bases short, with 5 bases between.

This chain uses TRBV6-5 with TRBJ1-1, with a possible D match to TRBD1 (6 bases). The germline V gene encodes CDR1 MNHEY and CDR2 SVGAGI. This CDR3 contains 13 residues. V lost 5 bases and J 3 bases, leaving 10 bases between the germline ends. The CDR3 protein is CASSPRGDTEAFF. In DNA form, the CDR3 reads TGTGCCAGCAGTCCCAGGGGTGACACTGAAGCTTTCTTT.

In its sample, this clonotype was seen a few times. This chain connects TRBV12-5 to TRBJ2-2; no definite D call. Trimming shortened V by 6 bases and J by 3 bases, and 5 bases separated the two germline ends. Germline V gene sequence: CDR1 LGHNT, CDR2 FRNRAP. This CDR3 contains 12 residues. The CDR3 sequence is CASGRDTGELFF. The DNA for the CDR3 is TGTGCTAGTGGACGCGACACCGGGGAGCTGTTTTTT.